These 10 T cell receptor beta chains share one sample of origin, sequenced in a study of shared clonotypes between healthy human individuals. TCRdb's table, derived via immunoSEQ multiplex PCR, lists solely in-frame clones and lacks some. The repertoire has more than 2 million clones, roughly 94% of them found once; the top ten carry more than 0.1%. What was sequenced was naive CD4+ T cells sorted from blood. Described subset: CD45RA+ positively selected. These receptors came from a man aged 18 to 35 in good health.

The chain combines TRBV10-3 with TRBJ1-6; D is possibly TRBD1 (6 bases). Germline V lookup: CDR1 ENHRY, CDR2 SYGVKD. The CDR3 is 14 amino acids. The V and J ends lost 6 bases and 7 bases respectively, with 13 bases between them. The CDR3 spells CAIRERGENSPLHF. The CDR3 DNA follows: TGTGCCATCAGGGAAAGGGGGGAAAATTCACCCCTCCACTTT.

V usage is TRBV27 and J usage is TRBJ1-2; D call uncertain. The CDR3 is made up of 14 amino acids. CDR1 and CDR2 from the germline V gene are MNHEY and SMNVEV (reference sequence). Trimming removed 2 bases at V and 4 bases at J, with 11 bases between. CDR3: CASSLSLGIYGYTF. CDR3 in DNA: TGTGCCAGCAGTTTAAGTTTGGGAATCTATGGCTACACCTTC.

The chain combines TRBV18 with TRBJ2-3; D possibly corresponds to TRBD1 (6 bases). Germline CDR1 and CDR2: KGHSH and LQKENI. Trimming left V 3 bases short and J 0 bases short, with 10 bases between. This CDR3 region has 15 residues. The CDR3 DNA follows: TGTGCCAGCTCACCGTCGACAGGTAGCACAGATACGCAGTATTTT. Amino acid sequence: CASSPSTGSTDTQYF.

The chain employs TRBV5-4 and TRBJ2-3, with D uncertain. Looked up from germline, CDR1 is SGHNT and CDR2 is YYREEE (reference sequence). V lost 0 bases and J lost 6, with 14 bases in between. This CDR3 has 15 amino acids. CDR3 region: CASSLDRPGLDTQYF. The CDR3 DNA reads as TGTGCCAGCAGCTTGGATCGGCCAGGTTTGGATACGCAGTATTTT.

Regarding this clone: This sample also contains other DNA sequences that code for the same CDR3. As DNA, the CDR3 is TGTGCCAGCTCACCGACGGACGGAAACAATCAGCCCCAGCATTTT. It is translated as CASSPTDGNNQPQHF. This chain joins TRBV18 and TRBJ1-5; D remains ambiguous. The CDR3 extends over 15 amino acids. V gave up 3 bases and J gave up 3 bases, with 12 bases separating them. Germline V CDR1 and CDR2: KGHSH, LQKENI.

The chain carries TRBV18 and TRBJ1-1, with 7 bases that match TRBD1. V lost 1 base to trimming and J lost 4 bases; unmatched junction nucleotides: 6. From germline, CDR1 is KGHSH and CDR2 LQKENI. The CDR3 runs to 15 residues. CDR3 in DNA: TGTGCCAGCTCACCACGGGAGGGGGCCGGCACTGAAGCTTTCTTT. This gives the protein CASSPREGAGTEAFF.

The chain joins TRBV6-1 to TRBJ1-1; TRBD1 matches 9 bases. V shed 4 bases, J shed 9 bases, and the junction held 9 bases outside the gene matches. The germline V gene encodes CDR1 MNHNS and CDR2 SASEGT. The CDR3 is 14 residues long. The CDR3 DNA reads TGTGCCAGCAGTGTATCCGGGACAGGGTATCAAGCTTTCTTT. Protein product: CASSVSGTGYQAFF.

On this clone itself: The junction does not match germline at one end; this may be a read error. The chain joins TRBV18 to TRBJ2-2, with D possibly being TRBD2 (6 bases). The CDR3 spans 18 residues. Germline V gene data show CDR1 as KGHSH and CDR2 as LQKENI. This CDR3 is CASSPPSSGGTNTGELSF. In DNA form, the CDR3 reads TGTGCCAGCTCACCACCGAGTAGCGGAGGAACCAACACCGGGGAGCTGTCTTTT.

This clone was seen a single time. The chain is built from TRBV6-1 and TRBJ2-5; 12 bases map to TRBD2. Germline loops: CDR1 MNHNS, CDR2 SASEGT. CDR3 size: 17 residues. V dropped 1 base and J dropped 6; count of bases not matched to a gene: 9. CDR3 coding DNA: TGTGCCAGCAGTGAAGTGGCTAGCGGGGGGGCCGGGAAGACCCAGTACTTC. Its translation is CASSEVASGGAGKTQYF.

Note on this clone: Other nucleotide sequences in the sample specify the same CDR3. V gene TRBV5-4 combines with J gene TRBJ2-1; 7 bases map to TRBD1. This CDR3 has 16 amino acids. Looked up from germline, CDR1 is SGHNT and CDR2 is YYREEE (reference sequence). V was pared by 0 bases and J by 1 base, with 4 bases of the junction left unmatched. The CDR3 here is CASSLAGGGSYNEQFF. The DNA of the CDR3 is TGTGCCAGCAGCTTGGCAGGGGGTGGATCCTACAATGAGCAGTTCTTC.